The T cell receptor (beta chain) described here comes from a study of beta chain features in type 1 diabetes. The CDR3 totals 13 residues. Germline CDR1 is GTSNPN and CDR2 is SVGIG (reference sequence). Trimming pared 2 bases from V and 6 bases from J, leaving 11 bases between. Every isolated RNA sample was fully reverse transcribed, so sequencing captured expressed TCRB transcripts. Libraries were prepared by immunoSEQ multiplex PCR; TCRdb keeps only in-frame clonotypes and omits some of them. In the table there are approximately 380,000 clones, around 16% of which are singletons. Points on this clone: Other nucleotide sequences in the sample specify the same CDR3.

The V call is TRBV30, the J call TRBJ1-5, with D possibly matching TRBD1 (5 bases). This TCR came from a woman under 30 in good health. The specimen was naive CD4+ T cells from blood. CDR3 loop: CAWSLRGTQPQHF. The CDR3 region has the DNA TGTGCCTGGAGTCTGCGGGGGACTCAGCCCCAGCATTTT.